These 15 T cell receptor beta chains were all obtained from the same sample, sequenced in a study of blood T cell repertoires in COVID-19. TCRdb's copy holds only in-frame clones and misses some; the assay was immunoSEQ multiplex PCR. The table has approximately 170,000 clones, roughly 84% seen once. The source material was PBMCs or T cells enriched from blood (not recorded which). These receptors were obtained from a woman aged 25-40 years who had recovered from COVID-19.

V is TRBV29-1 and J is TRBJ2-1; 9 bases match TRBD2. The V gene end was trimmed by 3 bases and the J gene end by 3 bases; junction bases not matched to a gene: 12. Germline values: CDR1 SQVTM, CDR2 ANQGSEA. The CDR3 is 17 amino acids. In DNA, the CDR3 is TGCAGCGTTGATTCCAGGGCGGGGGGGGCTTACTACAATGAGCAGTTCTTC. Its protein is CSVDSRAGGAYYNEQFF.

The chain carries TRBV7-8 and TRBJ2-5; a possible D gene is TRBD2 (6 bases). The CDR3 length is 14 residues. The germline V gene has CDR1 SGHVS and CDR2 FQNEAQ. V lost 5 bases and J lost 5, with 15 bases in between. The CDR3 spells CASSPRTNTETQYF. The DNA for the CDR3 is TGTGCCAGCAGCCCGCGGACTAATACCGAGACCCAGTACTTC.

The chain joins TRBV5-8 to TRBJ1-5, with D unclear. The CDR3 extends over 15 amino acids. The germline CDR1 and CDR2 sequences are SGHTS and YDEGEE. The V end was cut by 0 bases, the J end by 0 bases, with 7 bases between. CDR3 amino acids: CASSLGQHSNQPQHF. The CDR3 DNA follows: TGTGCCAGCAGCTTGGGGCAACATAGCAATCAGCCCCAGCATTTT.

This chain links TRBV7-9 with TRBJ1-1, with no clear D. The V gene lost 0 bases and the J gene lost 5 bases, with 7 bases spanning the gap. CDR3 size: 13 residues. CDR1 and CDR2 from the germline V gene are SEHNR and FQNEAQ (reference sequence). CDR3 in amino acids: CASSLASLTEAFF. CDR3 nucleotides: TGTGCCAGCAGCTTAGCTTCACTTACTGAAGCTTTCTTT.

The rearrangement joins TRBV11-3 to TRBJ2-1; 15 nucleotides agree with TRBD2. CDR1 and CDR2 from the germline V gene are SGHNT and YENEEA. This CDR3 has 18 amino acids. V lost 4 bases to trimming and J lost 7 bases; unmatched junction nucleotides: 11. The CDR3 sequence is CASSWTSGRALSGNEQFF. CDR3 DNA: TGTGCCAGCAGCTGGACTAGCGGGAGGGCCCTCTCAGGAAATGAGCAGTTCTTC.

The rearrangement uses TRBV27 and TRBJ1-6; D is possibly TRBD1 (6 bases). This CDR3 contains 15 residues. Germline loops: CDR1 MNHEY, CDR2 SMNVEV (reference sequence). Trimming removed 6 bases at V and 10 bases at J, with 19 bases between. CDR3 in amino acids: CASRSAGEGRSPLHF. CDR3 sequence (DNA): TGTGCCAGCAGAAGCGCAGGGGAGGGTCGGTCACCCCTCCACTTT.

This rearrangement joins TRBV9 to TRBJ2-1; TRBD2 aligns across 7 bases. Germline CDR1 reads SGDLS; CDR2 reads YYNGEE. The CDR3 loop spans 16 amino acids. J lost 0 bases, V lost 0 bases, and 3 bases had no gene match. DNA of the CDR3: TGTGCCAGCAGCGTAGGGGGGGACTACTCCTACAATGAGCAGTTCTTC. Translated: CASSVGGDYSYNEQFF. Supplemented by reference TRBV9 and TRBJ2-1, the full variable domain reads DSGVTQTPKHLITATGQRVTLRCSPRSGDLSVYWYQQSLDQGLQFLIQYYNGEERAKGNILERFSAQQFPDLHSELNLSSLELGDSALYFCASSVGGDYSYNEQFFGPGTRLTVL.

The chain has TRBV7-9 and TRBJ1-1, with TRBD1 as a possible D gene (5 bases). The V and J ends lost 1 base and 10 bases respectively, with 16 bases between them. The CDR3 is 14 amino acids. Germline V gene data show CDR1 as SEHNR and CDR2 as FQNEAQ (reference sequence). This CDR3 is CASSLVGSRRGAFF. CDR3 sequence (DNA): TGTGCCAGCAGCTTAGTGGGCAGCCGAAGGGGAGCTTTCTTT. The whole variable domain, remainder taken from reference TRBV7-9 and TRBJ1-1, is DTGVSQNPRHKITKRGQNVTFRCDPISEHNRLYWYRQTLGQGPEFLTYFQNEAQLEKSRLLSDRFSAERPKGSFSTLEIQRTEQGDSAMYLCASSLVGSRRGAFFGQGTRLTVV.

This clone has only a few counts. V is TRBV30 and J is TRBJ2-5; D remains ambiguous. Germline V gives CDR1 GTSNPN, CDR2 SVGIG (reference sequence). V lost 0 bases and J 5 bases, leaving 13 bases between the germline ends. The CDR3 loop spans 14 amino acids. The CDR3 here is CAWSVSGSGETQYF. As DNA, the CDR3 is TGTGCCTGGAGTGTCTCCGGCTCCGGGGAGACCCAGTACTTC.

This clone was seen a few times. CDR3 DNA: TGCGCCAGCAGCCAAGACCCAGGTCTCTCCTCTGGTTCACCCCTCCACTTT. Amino acids: CASSQDPGLSSGSPLHF. The rearrangement joins TRBV4-1 to TRBJ1-6; no reliable D call. The CDR3 extends over 17 amino acids. V was trimmed by 0 bases and J by 9 bases, leaving 18 bases between them. The V gene's germline CDR1 is MGHRA and CDR2 YSYEKL.

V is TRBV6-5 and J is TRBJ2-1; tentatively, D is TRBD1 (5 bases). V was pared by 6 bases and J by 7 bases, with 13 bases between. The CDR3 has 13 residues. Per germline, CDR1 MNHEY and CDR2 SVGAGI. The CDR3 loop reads CASSNLGHNEQFF. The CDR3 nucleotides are TGTGCCAGCAGCAACCTCGGACATAATGAGCAGTTCTTC.

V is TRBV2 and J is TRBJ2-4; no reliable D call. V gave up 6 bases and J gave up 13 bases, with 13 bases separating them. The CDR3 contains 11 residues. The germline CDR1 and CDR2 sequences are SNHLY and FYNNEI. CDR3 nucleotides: TGTGCCAGCAGCCTGGGCGCAGAACAGTACTTC. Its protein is CASSLGAEQYF.

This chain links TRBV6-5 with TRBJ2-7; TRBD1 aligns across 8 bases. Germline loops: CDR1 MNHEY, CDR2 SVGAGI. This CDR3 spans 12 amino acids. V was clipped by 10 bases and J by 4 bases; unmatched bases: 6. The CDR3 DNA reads TGTGCCATCCGACAGGGGAGGTACGAGCAGTACGTC. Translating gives CAIRQGRYEQYV.

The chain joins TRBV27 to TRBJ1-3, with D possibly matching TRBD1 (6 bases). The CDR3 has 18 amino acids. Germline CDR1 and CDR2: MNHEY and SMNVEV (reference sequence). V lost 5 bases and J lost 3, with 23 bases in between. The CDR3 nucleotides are TGTGCCAGCAGTCCACTCGGGGGGGCAGTACAGGATGGAAACACCATATATTTT. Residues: CASSPLGGAVQDGNTIYF.

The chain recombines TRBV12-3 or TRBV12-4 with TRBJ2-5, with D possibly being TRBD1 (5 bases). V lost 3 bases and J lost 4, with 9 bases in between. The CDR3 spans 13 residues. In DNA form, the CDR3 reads TGTGCCAGCAGTTTCCAGGGATCAGAGACCCAGTACTTC. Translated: CASSFQGSETQYF.